This T cell receptor beta chain was captured by sequencing in a study of blood T cells in healthy people across ages. Study findings and constraints: CMV status of donors was not determined, possibly confounding expanded clonotype changes.

This clonotype was observed many times. What it binds is not known. The CDR3 loop spans 13 amino acids. Deletions cut 3 bases from V and 5 bases from J, with 8 bases between. Per the germline V gene, CDR1 is SGHTA and CDR2 is FQGTGA. With a J-beta primer mix and a sample-barcoded 5' primer, a second PCR ran about 7 to 12 cycles. Using its own MiXCR run on the 5' RACE reads, TCRdb lists one record per CDR3 protein. The sample holds fewer than 800,000 distinct CDR3 sequences, about 30% seen once. The study isolated at least 6.5 million PBMCs from each sample. The source is a woman of 80 years or more in good health. Input material: blood. V gene TRBV7-3 combines with J gene TRBJ2-4, with unresolved D. The DNA for the CDR3 is TGTGCCAGCAGCTTTGATCGGGAAAACATTCAGTACTTC. Its protein product is CASSFDRENIQYF.